The 18 T cell receptor beta chains given below trace back to one sample, sequenced in a study of PD-1 blockade in mismatch repair-deficient tumors. Measured with immunoSEQ multiplex PCR; TCRdb has only the in-frame clones, and not every one. The profile shows over 100,000 clones, 60% to 85% of them singletons. Here the sequenced sample was peripheral blood, taken around 60 weeks after starting pembrolizumab. These receptors originate from an adult with mismatch repair-deficient cancer.

The rearrangement links TRBV6-5 to TRBJ1-1, with 7 bases fitting TRBD1. The CDR3 sequence is 15 residues long. Germline assignment: CDR1 MNHEY and CDR2 SVGAGI. J lost 5 bases, V lost 2 bases, and 8 bases had no gene match. The CDR3 DNA reads TGTGCCAGCAGTTACACGGTAGGGGGCCGTACTGAAGCTTTCTTT. Translation gives CASSYTVGGRTEAFF.

The chain uses TRBV4-1 and TRBJ2-2; 7 bases are a match to TRBD1. Looked up from germline, CDR1 is MGHRA and CDR2 is YSYEKL. Trimming took 0 bases from V and 6 from J; bases not matched to a gene: 1. CDR3 length: 14 amino acids. The CDR3 DNA sequence: TGCGCCAGCAGCCAAGAGACAGGGCCCGGGGAGCTGTTTTTT. Encoded protein: CASSQETGPGELFF.

The chain recombines TRBV27 with TRBJ2-7; the D gene is possibly TRBD2 (5 bases). The germline gives CDR1 MNHEY, CDR2 SMNVEV (reference sequence). This CDR3 has 15 amino acids. Trimming removed 0 bases from V and 1 base from J, with 10 bases in between. CDR3 protein: CASSLSEASSYEQYF. DNA for the CDR3: TGTGCCAGCAGTTTATCGGAGGCCAGTTCCTACGAGCAGTACTTC.

The chain carries TRBV12-5 and TRBJ1-1; no clear D gene. The CDR3 is 11 amino acids. Germline-derived CDR1 and CDR2 are LGHNT and FRNRAP. The ends were cut back, 6 bases at V and 6 bases at J, with 8 bases in the middle. Here the CDR3 DNA reads TGTGCTAGTGGCCAAAAATCTGAAGCTTTCTTT. Translated: CASGQKSEAFF. Full variable domain (rest looked up from reference TRBV12-5 and TRBJ1-1): DARVTQTPRHKVTEMGQEVTMRCQPILGHNTVFWYRQTMMQGLELLAYFRNRAPLDDSGMPKDRFSAEMPDATLATLKIQPSEPRDSAVYFCASGQKSEAFFGQGTRLTVV.

The CDR3 loop is CASRPPGYNEQFF. DNA for the CDR3: TGTGCCAGCAGGCCGCCCGGGTACAATGAGCAGTTCTTC. The chain couples TRBV28 to TRBJ2-1, with D unresolved. CDR1 MDHEN and CDR2 SYDVKM come from the germline V gene. The CDR3 runs to 13 residues. V was trimmed by 6 bases and J by 4 bases, leaving 10 bases between them.

The rearrangement links TRBV7-3 to TRBJ2-1; no clear D. Trimming removed 0 bases from V and 10 bases from J, with 10 bases in between. Germline V gives CDR1 SGHTA, CDR2 FQGTGA. This CDR3 contains 13 residues. The CDR3, as DNA: TGTGCCAGCAGCTTAACGGGTGGGAACGAGCAGTTCTTC. This encodes CASSLTGGNEQFF.

The chain carries TRBV30 and TRBJ1-3; weak D call: TRBD1 (5 bases). Germline V gene lookup returns CDR1 GTSNPN and CDR2 SVGIG (reference sequence). This CDR3 region has 14 residues. V was clipped by 0 bases and J by 2 bases, with 8 bases between them. The DNA of the CDR3 is TGTGCCTGGAGTGTCGGACAAGCTGGAAACACCATATATTTT. It encodes CAWSVGQAGNTIYF.

This clone was detected once. The chain has TRBV5-1 and TRBJ2-5; the D gene is possibly TRBD2 (5 bases). The CDR3 spans 13 residues. Trimming took 2 bases from V and 4 from J, leaving 9 bases between them. Germline V gene data show CDR1 as SGHRS and CDR2 as YFSETQ. The chain's CDR3 is CASSFSAGETQYF. In DNA, the CDR3 is TGCGCCAGCAGCTTTAGCGCCGGAGAGACCCAGTACTTC. The variable domain in full, with the rest retrieved from reference TRBV5-1 and TRBJ2-5, is KAGVTQTPRYLIKTRGQQVTLSCSPISGHRSVSWYQQTPGQGLQFLFEYFSETQRNKGNFPGRFSGRQFSNSRSEMNVSTLELGDSALYLCASSFSAGETQYFGPGTRLLVL.

The V gene is TRBV9, the J gene TRBJ2-7, with 10 bases aligning to TRBD2. This CDR3 region has 17 residues. Per the germline V gene, CDR1 is SGDLS and CDR2 is YYNGEE. Unmatched junction bases numbered 15, after V lost 4 bases and J lost 5 bases. Here the CDR3 DNA reads TGTGCCAGCAGCCGCTCCCGTACTAGCGGGGAAGCCCACGAGCAGTACTTC. The encoded protein is CASSRSRTSGEAHEQYF.

This rearrangement joins TRBV27 to TRBJ2-1, with 8 bases lining up with TRBD1. Per the germline V gene, CDR1 is MNHEY and CDR2 is SMNVEV (reference sequence). There are 15 residues in the CDR3. V shed 4 bases, J shed 3 bases, and the junction held 5 bases outside the gene matches. DNA for the CDR3: TGTGCCAGCAGTTCTAAGACAGGGGTCTACAATGAGCAGTTCTTC. The encoded protein is CASSSKTGVYNEQFF.

This chain uses TRBV7-2 with TRBJ2-7; D gene unclear. Germline CDR1 SGHTA, CDR2 FQGNSA. This CDR3 has 15 amino acids. Deletions cut 1 base from V and 7 bases from J, with 17 bases between. CDR3 sequence: CASSLDGGPLVEQYF. The CDR3 DNA reads TGTGCCAGCAGCTTAGATGGCGGACCCCTTGTAGAGCAGTACTTC.

This chain connects TRBV7-8 to TRBJ1-4; TRBD1 agrees at 12 bases. The CDR3 consists of 19 residues. In germline, CDR1 is SGHVS, CDR2 FQNEAQ. The V gene end was trimmed by 2 bases and the J gene end by 7 bases; junction bases not matched to a gene: 14. CDR3 amino acids: CASSLPSYRDRGRGEKLFF. The CDR3 region has the DNA TGTGCCAGCAGCTTACCGTCTTACCGGGACAGGGGGCGAGGTGAAAAACTGTTTTTT. The whole variable domain, filled in from reference TRBV7-8 and TRBJ1-4, reads GAGVSQSPRYKVAKRGQDVALRCDPISGHVSLFWYQQALGQGPEFLTYFQNEAQLDKSGLPSDRFFAERPEGSVSTLKIQRTQQEDSAVYLCASSLPSYRDRGRGEKLFFGSGTQLSVL.

The chain couples TRBV28 to TRBJ1-4; 7 nucleotides match TRBD1. The germline V gene has CDR1 MDHEN and CDR2 SYDVKM. J lost 7 bases, V lost 9 bases, and 17 bases had no gene match. This CDR3 comprises 16 residues. CDR3 amino acids: CASNRFFRTGSEKLFF. In DNA form, the CDR3 reads TGTGCCAGTAATCGGTTCTTCCGGACAGGATCTGAAAAACTGTTTTTT.

The rearrangement uses TRBV10-1 and TRBJ1-5; D may be TRBD1 (5 bases). Trimming removed 7 bases from V and 0 bases from J, with 25 bases in between. Germline V lookup: CDR1 WNHNN, CDR2 SYGVQD (reference sequence). The CDR3 consists of 19 residues. The CDR3 spells CASIFARDAGVYSNQPQHF. The CDR3 nucleotides read TGCGCCAGCATTTTCGCCCGGGACGCGGGCGTCTATAGCAATCAGCCCCAGCATTTT.

The chain links TRBV11-2 to TRBJ1-4; D not certain. The CDR3 length is 12 residues. Germline CDR1 is SGHAT and CDR2 is FQNNGV. Between the trimmed V and J ends, which lost 5 bases and 8 bases, there was a span of 9 bases. The DNA of the CDR3 is TGTGCCAGCAGCGCTATGAGGGAAAAACTGTTTTTT. Encoded protein: CASSAMREKLFF.

The sample holds a few counts of this clone. The gene calls are TRBV4-3 and TRBJ2-3; D call uncertain. Trimming took 0 bases from V and 2 from J, leaving 9 bases between them. In germline, CDR1 is LGHNA, CDR2 YSLEER. The CDR3 is 15 residues long. This CDR3 is CASSQDPRPTDTQYF. CDR3 bases: TGCGCCAGCAGCCAAGATCCCAGGCCCACAGATACGCAGTATTTT.

The rearrangement joins TRBV10-3 to TRBJ2-7; no firm D call. The CDR3 runs to 15 residues. CDR1 is ENHRY, CDR2 SYGVKD, per germline. V was pared by 6 bases and J by 0 bases, with 15 bases between. CDR3 loop: CAISRVLESSYEQYF. As DNA, the CDR3 is TGTGCCATCAGCAGAGTTTTAGAGAGCTCCTACGAGCAGTACTTC.

This clone was seen a single time. The chain joins TRBV4-2 to TRBJ2-5; 7 bases line up with TRBD1. Germline CDR1 reads LGHNA; CDR2 reads YNFKEQ. CDR3 length equals 15 residues. J lost 5 bases, V lost 3 bases, and 9 bases had no gene match. As DNA, the CDR3 is TGTGCCAGCAGCCAGATTCAGGGGGTGCCGGAGACCCAGTACTTC. It yields the protein CASSQIQGVPETQYF.